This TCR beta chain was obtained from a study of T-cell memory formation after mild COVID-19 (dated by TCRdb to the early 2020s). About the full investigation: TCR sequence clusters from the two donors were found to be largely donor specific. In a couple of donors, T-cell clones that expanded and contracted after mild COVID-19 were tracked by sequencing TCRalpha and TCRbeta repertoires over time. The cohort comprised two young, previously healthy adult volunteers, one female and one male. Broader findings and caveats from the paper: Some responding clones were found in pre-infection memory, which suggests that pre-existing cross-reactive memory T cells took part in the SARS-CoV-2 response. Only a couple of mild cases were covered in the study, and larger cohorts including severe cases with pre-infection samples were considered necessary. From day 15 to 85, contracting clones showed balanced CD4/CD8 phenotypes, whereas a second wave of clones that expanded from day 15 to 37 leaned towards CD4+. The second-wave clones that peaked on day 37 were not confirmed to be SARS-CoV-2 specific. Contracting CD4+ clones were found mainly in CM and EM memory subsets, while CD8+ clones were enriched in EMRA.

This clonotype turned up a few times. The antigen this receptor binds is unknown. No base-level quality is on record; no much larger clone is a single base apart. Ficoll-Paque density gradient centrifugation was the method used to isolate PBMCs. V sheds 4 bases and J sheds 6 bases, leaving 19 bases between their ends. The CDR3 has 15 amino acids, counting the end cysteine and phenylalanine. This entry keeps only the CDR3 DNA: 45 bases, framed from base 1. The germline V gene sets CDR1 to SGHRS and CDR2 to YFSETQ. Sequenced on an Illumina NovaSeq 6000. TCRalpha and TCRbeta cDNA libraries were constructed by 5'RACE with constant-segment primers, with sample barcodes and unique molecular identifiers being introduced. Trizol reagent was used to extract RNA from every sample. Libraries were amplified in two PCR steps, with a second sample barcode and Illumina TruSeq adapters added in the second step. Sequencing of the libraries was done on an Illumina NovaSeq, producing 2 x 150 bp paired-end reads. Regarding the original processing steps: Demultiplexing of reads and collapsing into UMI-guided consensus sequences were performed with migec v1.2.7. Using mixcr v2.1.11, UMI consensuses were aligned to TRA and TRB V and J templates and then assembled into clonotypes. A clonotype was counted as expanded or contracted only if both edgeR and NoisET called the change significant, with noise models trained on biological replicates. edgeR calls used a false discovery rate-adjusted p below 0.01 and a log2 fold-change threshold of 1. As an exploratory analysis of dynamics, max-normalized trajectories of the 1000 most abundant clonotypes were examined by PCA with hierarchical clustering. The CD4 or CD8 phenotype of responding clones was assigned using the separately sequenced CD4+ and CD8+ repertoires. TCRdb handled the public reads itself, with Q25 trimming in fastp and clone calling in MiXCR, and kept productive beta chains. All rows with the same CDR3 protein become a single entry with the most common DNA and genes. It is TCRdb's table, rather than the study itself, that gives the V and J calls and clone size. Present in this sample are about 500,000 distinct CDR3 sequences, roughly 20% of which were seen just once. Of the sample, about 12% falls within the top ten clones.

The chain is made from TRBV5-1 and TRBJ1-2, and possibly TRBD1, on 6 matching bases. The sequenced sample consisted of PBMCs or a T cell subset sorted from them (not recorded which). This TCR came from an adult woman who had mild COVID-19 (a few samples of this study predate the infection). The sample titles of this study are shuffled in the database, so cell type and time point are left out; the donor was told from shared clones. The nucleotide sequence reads TGCGCCAGCAGCCTGGGGGGGCCTGACAGGCATGGCTACACCTTC. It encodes CASSLGGPDRHGYTF.